This TCR beta chain was captured in a study of radiation and T cells in renal cell carcinoma. Across the study: Nephrectomy followed 15 Gy stereotactic body radiation by 4 weeks.

In germline, CDR1 is SNHLY, CDR2 FYNNEI. V lost 6 bases to trimming and J lost 2 bases, with 13 bases between them. The CDR3 is 14 amino acids. Described time point: blood 2 weeks post-SBRT. The treatment: 15 Gy SBRT to primary tumor, nephrectomy 4 weeks later. The tumor was a clear cell renal cell carcinoma. Study outcomes and limitations: In blood, top tumor clones expanded by 2 weeks, shrinking by 4. Without pretreatment biopsies, baseline tumor clonotype presence was undetermined.

As regards this clone: Its antigen is unknown.

Using immunoSEQ multiplex PCR, the repertoire was profiled, and TCRdb retains in-frame clones only, with some absent. The sample consists of tens of thousands of clones, approximately 86% of them appearing once. The receptor comes from a woman in her forties or fifties with renal cell carcinoma. The rearrangement links TRBV2 to TRBJ1-2; the D gene is possibly TRBD1 (5 bases). The material was blood, obtained from a patient whose treatment included radiotherapy and nephrectomy. CDR3 residues: CASRARVLNYGYTF. In nucleotides, the CDR3 is TGTGCCAGCAGAGCCAGGGTATTGAACTATGGCTACACCTTC. The complete variable domain, with remaining parts taken from reference TRBV2 and TRBJ1-2, reads EPEVTQTPSHQVTQMGQEVILRCVPISNHLYFYWYRQILGQKVEFLVSFYNNEISEKSEIFDDQFSVERPDGSNFTLKIRSTKLEDSAMYFCASRARVLNYGYTFGSGTRLTVV.